These 2 T cell receptor beta chains were all obtained from the same sample, sequenced in a study of TIL therapy for anti-PD-1-resistant metastatic lung cancer. The libraries were made with immunoSEQ v3. Clones were sequenced by immunoSEQ multiplex PCR, and TCRdb holds only the in-frame ones, with some missing. The sample lists 50,000 or so clones, around 80% seen once, with about 4.8% in the top ten. Time point indicated: pre-treatment sample, taken before nivolumab and TIL therapy. Source: blood, taken at baseline. The origin of the receptors is a woman aged 30 to 85 with non-small cell lung cancer.

The chain links TRBV5-1 to TRBJ2-3; the D gene is possibly TRBD1 (5 bases). V was clipped by 3 bases and J by 0 bases, with 8 bases between them. CDR3 length: 14 amino acids. Germline CDR1 SGHRS, CDR2 YFSETQ. In nucleotides, the CDR3 is TGCGCCAGCAGCTATGGACAAAGCACAGATACGCAGTATTTT. It is translated as CASSYGQSTDTQYF.

In its sample, this clone was seen once. The rearrangement joins TRBV6-1 to TRBJ2-2; weak D call: TRBD2 (7 bases). The CDR3 sequence is 15 residues long. CDR1 and CDR2 (germline): MNHNS, SASEGT. V dropped 6 bases and J dropped 3 bases, with 14 bases sitting between them. The CDR3 coding sequence is TGTGCCAGCAGGGAGGGGGGGCAGGACACCGGGGAGCTGTTTTTT. It translates to CASREGGQDTGELFF.